One and the same sample provided the 26 T cell receptor beta chains below, sequenced in a study of T cells in localized non-small cell lung cancer. Sequenced by immunoSEQ multiplex PCR; TCRdb stores in-frame clones only, minus some. Found here are around 79,000 clones, 80% of them singletons; the top ten hold under 25%. Sequenced here: PBMCs, sampled before any cancer treatment. The receptor set was obtained from a man aged 35 to 69 with stage II squamous cell lung carcinoma.

The V gene is TRBV18, the J gene TRBJ2-7; 12 bases fit TRBD2. This CDR3 spans 15 amino acids. Looked up from germline, CDR1 is KGHSH and CDR2 is LQKENI. V was pared by 1 base and J by 4 bases, with 2 bases of the junction left unmatched. This chain's CDR3 is CASSPLTSGGYEQYF. CDR3 nucleotides: TGTGCCAGCTCACCACTGACTAGCGGGGGTTACGAGCAGTACTTC. Drawing the rest from reference TRBV18 and TRBJ2-7, the complete variable domain is NAGVMQNPRHLVRRRGQEARLRCSPMKGHSHVYWYRQLPEEGLKFMVYLQKENIIDESGMPKERFSAEFPKEGPSILRIQQVVRGDSAAYFCASSPLTSGGYEQYFGPGTRLTVT.

The rearrangement links TRBV7-9 to TRBJ2-7, with 10 bases identical to TRBD1. Per the germline V gene, CDR1 is SEHNR and CDR2 is FQNEAQ (reference sequence). V lost 5 bases to trimming and J lost 2 bases; unmatched junction nucleotides: 9. The CDR3 has 16 amino acids. The CDR3, as DNA: TGTGCCAGCAGCCCACCTCGGGACAGGGGACCCTACGAGCAGTACTTC. This sequence encodes CASSPPRDRGPYEQYF.

The chain joins TRBV5-1 to TRBJ1-6; TRBD1 might be the D (6 bases). V was shortened by 0 bases and J by 7 bases, with 14 bases between the two germline ends. Germline V gives CDR1 SGHRS, CDR2 YFSETQ. CDR3 length equals 16 residues. The CDR3 DNA reads as TGCGCCAGCAGCTTGGATCCACAGGGTAGCAATTCACCCCTCCACTTT. Protein: CASSLDPQGSNSPLHF.

The V call is TRBV30, the J call TRBJ1-5; possibly TRBD1 for D (5 bases). Germline V gene data show CDR1 as GTSNPN and CDR2 as SVGIG (reference sequence). This CDR3 spans 15 amino acids. V shed 0 bases and J shed 4 bases, with 13 bases lying between them. The CDR3 sequence: CAWSVEAQANQPQHF. DNA of the CDR3: TGTGCCTGGAGTGTCGAAGCACAGGCGAATCAGCCCCAGCATTTT.

Only one count was recorded for this clone. The chain is built from TRBV30 and TRBJ2-7; D perhaps matches TRBD1 (6 bases). The CDR3 contains 12 residues. The ends were cut back, 7 bases at V and 1 base at J, with 11 bases in the middle. Germline CDR1 is GTSNPN and CDR2 is SVGIG (reference sequence). For the CDR3, the DNA is TGTGCCTTTGAAACAGGGTCCTACGAGCAGTACTTC. Its translation is CAFETGSYEQYF.

The chain is built from TRBV15 and TRBJ2-3, with 7 bases identical to TRBD2. CDR1 is LNHNV, CDR2 YYDKDF, per germline (reference sequence). The trim removed 1 base at V and 4 bases at J, leaving 5 bases unmatched. This CDR3 comprises 15 residues. The chain's CDR3 is CATSRGLAESDTQYF. The DNA for the CDR3 is TGTGCCACCAGCAGAGGTCTAGCGGAGTCAGATACGCAGTATTTT.

A single count supports this clone. V gene TRBV4-1 combines with J gene TRBJ2-7, with D tentatively TRBD2 (5 bases). CDR1 is MGHRA and CDR2 is YSYEKL in the germline V gene. V lost 0 bases and J lost 6, with 21 bases in between. The CDR3 totals 17 residues. CDR3 nucleotide sequence: TGCGCCAGCAGCCAAGATTGGCAGTTTGGGGAGAGTACCGAGCAGTACTTC. This encodes CASSQDWQFGESTEQYF.

The chain couples TRBV10-1 to TRBJ2-5; no clear D. The CDR3 runs 9 residues. Germline V CDR1 and CDR2: WNHNN, SYGVQD (reference sequence). The V and J ends lost 7 bases and 9 bases respectively, with 6 bases between them. The chain's CDR3 is CASKVAQYF. DNA for the CDR3: TGCGCCAGCAAGGTGGCCCAGTACTTC.

A remark on this clone: The same CDR3 can be traced to other DNA sequences in this sample. The J gene is TRBJ1-2, the V gene TRBV5-1; no clear D gene. This CDR3 is 13 amino acids long. The V gene lost 2 bases and the J gene lost 3 bases, with 8 bases spanning the gap. CDR1 and CDR2 from the germline V gene are SGHRS and YFSETQ. The CDR3 nucleotides read TGCGCCAGCAGCTTAGAAGGAGACTATGGCTACACCTTC. Translated: CASSLEGDYGYTF.

This chain uses TRBV6-1 with TRBJ2-4; a weak D match, TRBD2 (5 bases). Germline CDR1 reads MNHNS; CDR2 reads SASEGT. The CDR3 is 14 amino acids. V lost 5 bases and J lost 0, with 8 bases in between. The CDR3, as DNA: TGTGCCAGCAGTTCCGGGGTAGCCAAAAACATTCAGTACTTC. It yields the protein CASSSGVAKNIQYF.

This clone was observed a handful of times. This chain links TRBV30 with TRBJ1-1; D is ambiguous. Trimming took off 5 bases at V and 3 bases at J, with 16 bases between the two ends. Germline CDR1 is GTSNPN and CDR2 is SVGIG (reference sequence). CDR3 size: 14 residues. CDR3 DNA: TGTGCCTGGGCCCCACCCGGCGGCTACACTGAAGCTTTCTTT. Its translation: CAWAPPGGYTEAFF.

The chain links TRBV7-3 to TRBJ1-2; D is unclear. CDR3 length: 13 amino acids. The germline V gene encodes CDR1 SGHTA and CDR2 FQGTGA. Trimming removed 4 bases from V and 0 bases from J, with 6 bases in between. The CDR3 DNA reads TGTGCCAGCAGCTCCCATTCTAACTATGGCTACACCTTC. Its translation is CASSSHSNYGYTF.

The chain uses TRBV7-8 and TRBJ1-4; D call uncertain. The germline CDR1 and CDR2 sequences are SGHVS and FQNEAQ. The CDR3 contains 13 residues. V was clipped by 6 bases and J by 8 bases, with 13 bases between them. Written as DNA, the CDR3 is TGTGCCAGCAGTGAGTTGGTTGGGGAAAAACTGTTTTTT. This codes for CASSELVGEKLFF. The full variable domain, in which reference TRBV7-8 and TRBJ1-4 provide the parts outside the CDR3, is GAGVSQSPRYKVAKRGQDVALRCDPISGHVSLFWYQQALGQGPEFLTYFQNEAQLDKSGLPSDRFFAERPEGSVSTLKIQRTQQEDSAVYLCASSELVGEKLFFGSGTQLSVL.

V and J are TRBV7-2 and TRBJ1-1, with D tentatively TRBD1 (5 bases). Germline V gene sequence: CDR1 SGHTA, CDR2 FQGNSA. The CDR3 runs 14 residues. V lost 2 bases, J lost 0 bases, and 7 bases lay in between. Here the CDR3 DNA reads TGTGCCAGCAGCTTATGGGGCATGAACACTGAAGCTTTCTTT. Protein: CASSLWGMNTEAFF.

The rearrangement uses TRBV28 and TRBJ2-7, with TRBD1 matching over 9 bases. The CDR3 covers 16 residues. Trimming took 3 bases from V and 6 from J; bases not matched to a gene: 12. Germline lookup yields CDR1 MDHEN and CDR2 SYDVKM. The CDR3 spells CASSFPSRDREGEQYF. CDR3 sequence (DNA): TGTGCCAGCAGTTTTCCCTCCCGGGACAGGGAGGGCGAGCAGTACTTC. Drawing the rest from reference TRBV28 and TRBJ2-7, the complete variable domain is DVKVTQSSRYLVKRTGEKVFLECVQDMDHENMFWYRQDPGLGLRLIYFSYDVKMKEKGDIPEGYSVSREKKERFSLILESASTNQTSMYLCASSFPSRDREGEQYFGPGTRLTVT.

The rearrangement links TRBV5-6 to TRBJ1-1, with D tentatively TRBD1 (6 bases). There are 14 residues in the CDR3. Germline V gene sequence: CDR1 SGHDT, CDR2 YYEEEE. Trimming left V 3 bases short and J 0 bases short, with 9 bases between. This CDR3 is CASSYGGMNTEAFF. In DNA, the CDR3 is TGTGCCAGCAGCTACGGGGGCATGAACACTGAAGCTTTCTTT.

The chain combines TRBV14 with TRBJ2-1; 10 bases align to TRBD2. V was pared by 4 bases and J by 10 bases, with 19 bases of the junction left unmatched. The CDR3 has 18 amino acids. Germline CDR1 is SGHDN and CDR2 is FVKESK. The CDR3 nucleotides read TGTGCCAGCAGCCGACATACCGCGCGCGGACTAGCGGACAGGGAGCAGTTCTTC. Its protein is CASSRHTARGLADREQFF.

There are a few counts of this clone. This chain connects TRBV6-1 to TRBJ2-2; D is unresolved. The CDR3 has 15 amino acids. Trimming cost V 3 bases and J 4 bases, with 12 bases left between them. Germline lookup yields CDR1 MNHNS and CDR2 SASEGT. The CDR3 is CASSDTRKGTGELFF. Here the CDR3 DNA reads TGTGCCAGCAGTGATACCAGGAAAGGCACCGGGGAGCTGTTTTTT.

At least ten counts were recorded for this clone. The rearrangement joins TRBV4-2 to TRBJ2-7, with D possibly TRBD1 on 6 matching bases. Germline V gives CDR1 LGHNA, CDR2 YNFKEQ. V was trimmed by 1 base and J by 3 bases, leaving 13 bases between them. The CDR3 covers 15 residues. The CDR3: CASSQGAAQGYEQYF. For the CDR3, the DNA is TGTGCCAGCAGCCAAGGTGCCGCACAGGGCTACGAGCAGTACTTC.

The V call is TRBV6-5, the J call TRBJ2-7, with D perhaps given as TRBD1 or TRBD2 (5 bases each). Trimming removed 7 bases from V and 4 bases from J, with 17 bases in between. CDR1 and CDR2 from the germline V gene are MNHEY and SVGAGI. The CDR3 is made up of 14 amino acids. The CDR3 reads CASTQKRGRYEQYF. The CDR3 coding sequence is TGTGCCAGCACCCAGAAGAGGGGTCGGTACGAGCAGTACTTC.

V gene TRBV6-5 combines with J gene TRBJ1-2; 11 bases fit TRBD1. The CDR3 has 15 amino acids. The V and J ends lost 5 bases and 4 bases, in that order; junction bases with no gene match: 6. Germline V gives CDR1 MNHEY, CDR2 SVGAGI. The CDR3 DNA sequence: TGTGCCAGCAGTCGCGGACAGGGGGCGAGCTATGGCTACACCTTC. Translating gives CASSRGQGASYGYTF.

The chain couples TRBV23-1 to TRBJ2-2; D call uncertain. TRBV23-1 is sorted into the ORF group, with uncertain function. The CDR3 has 13 residues. V shed 7 bases and J shed 0 bases, with 6 bases lying between them. As DNA, the CDR3 is TGCGCCAGCATGAGATCGAACACCGGGGAGCTGTTTTTT. This encodes CASMRSNTGELFF.

The J gene is TRBJ1-3, the V gene TRBV28; tentative D call: TRBD1 (5 bases). Trimming left V 4 bases short and J 2 bases short, with 21 bases between. CDR3 length equals 18 residues. Germline V gives CDR1 MDHEN, CDR2 SYDVKM. CDR3 sequence (DNA): TGTGCCAGCAGTTCTGGCGGTTTCGGGGCTTGGGCTGGAAACACCATATATTTT. Amino acids: CASSSGGFGAWAGNTIYF.

This chain joins TRBV6-1 and TRBJ1-1; 8 bases align to TRBD1. Germline loops: CDR1 MNHNS, CDR2 SASEGT. The CDR3 loop spans 13 amino acids. Germline trimming cut 4 bases from V and 4 bases from J; bases unmatched to any gene: 2. The CDR3 is CASSATGGTEAFF. The CDR3 DNA reads as TGTGCCAGCAGTGCCACAGGGGGCACTGAAGCTTTCTTT.

The chain uses TRBV6-5 and TRBJ1-3, with TRBD1 matching over 8 bases. CDR1 is MNHEY, CDR2 SVGAGI, per germline. The CDR3 is 15 residues long. Trimming removed 6 bases from V and 4 bases from J; junction bases left unmatched: 8. Here the CDR3 reads CASSPTGDKGNTIYF. The CDR3 DNA reads TGTGCCAGCAGCCCGACAGGGGATAAAGGAAACACCATATATTTT.

The chain uses TRBV5-6 and TRBJ1-4; D not resolved. CDR1 and CDR2 from the germline V gene are SGHDT and YYEEEE. V lost 0 bases to trimming and J lost 1 base, with 10 bases between them. The CDR3 has 16 residues. CDR3 residues: CASSLGGDLTNEKLFF. The CDR3 DNA reads as TGTGCCAGCAGCTTGGGTGGGGATTTAACTAATGAAAAACTGTTTTTT.